Following are 9 T cell receptor beta chains from one sample sequenced in a study of blood T cell repertoires in COVID-19. Libraries were prepared by immunoSEQ multiplex PCR; TCRdb keeps only in-frame clonotypes and omits some of them. The profile shows some 250,000 clones, about 85% of them singletons. The sequencing sample was made of peripheral blood. The receptors here all came from a man in his sixties with acute or convalescent COVID-19.

The chain uses TRBV19 and TRBJ2-3; TRBD1 agrees at 9 bases. The CDR3 totals 16 residues. Germline lookup yields CDR1 LNHDA and CDR2 SQIVND (reference sequence). With 7 bases clipped from V and 0 bases from J, the junction kept 8 bases outside the gene matches. Here the CDR3 reads CASTPGQGLSTDTQYF. The CDR3, as DNA: TGTGCCAGTACCCCGGGACAGGGTCTAAGCACAGATACGCAGTATTTT.

The CDR3 coding sequence is TGTGCCAGCAGCTTAAATGTCGGGACTCTAGAGGAAAAACTGTTTTTT. It encodes CASSLNVGTLEEKLFF. The V and J genes are TRBV7-2 and TRBJ1-4; maybe TRBD1 (5 bases). The CDR3 totals 16 residues. CDR1 is SGHTA and CDR2 is FQGNSA in the germline V gene. Trimming cost V 2 bases and J 8 bases, with 18 bases left between them.

In its sample, this clone was seen many times. V is TRBV6-5 and J is TRBJ1-3; D gene ambiguous. Germline V lookup: CDR1 MNHEY, CDR2 SVGAGI. With 6 bases removed from V and 0 bases from J, the gap between germline ends came to 9 bases. The length of the CDR3 is 14 residues. CDR3 coding DNA: TGTGCCAGCAGAGACACGGCCTCTGGAAACACCATATATTTT. This encodes CASRDTASGNTIYF.

This clone was picked up a small number of times. This sequence joins TRBV5-1 and TRBJ2-1; D is undetermined. Germline lookup yields CDR1 SGHRS and CDR2 YFSETQ. This CDR3 has 13 residues. V lost 4 bases to trimming and J lost 8 bases, with 13 bases between them. Here the CDR3 DNA reads TGCGCCAGCAGCACCACTGTCCGGGATGAGCAGTTCTTC. Its protein is CASSTTVRDEQFF. The full variable domain, completed using reference TRBV5-1 and TRBJ2-1, is KAGVTQTPRYLIKTRGQQVTLSCSPISGHRSVSWYQQTPGQGLQFLFEYFSETQRNKGNFPGRFSGRQFSNSRSEMNVSTLELGDSALYLCASSTTVRDEQFFGPGTRLTVL.

This chain links TRBV5-6 with TRBJ1-1, with unresolved D. This CDR3 has 14 residues. Germline CDR1 and CDR2: SGHDT and YYEEEE. Trimming took off 5 bases at V and 0 bases at J, with 11 bases between the two ends. For the CDR3, the DNA is TGTGCCAGCAGAATGAGTATTTTGAACACTGAAGCTTTCTTT. It codes for CASRMSILNTEAFF.

The chain employs TRBV6-5 and TRBJ2-3; 7 bases match TRBD1. V lost 0 bases, J lost 7 bases, and 7 bases stayed unmatched. CDR1 is MNHEY and CDR2 is SVGAGI in the germline V gene. The CDR3 extends over 15 amino acids. CDR3 bases: TGTGCCAGCAGTTACTCGAGACAGGGTAGAAATACGCAGTATTTT. The encoded protein is CASSYSRQGRNTQYF.

The rearrangement links TRBV5-1 to TRBJ1-2, with a possible D match to TRBD1 (6 bases). The CDR3 has 14 amino acids. V lost 4 bases and J 3 bases, leaving 13 bases between the germline ends. The germline gives CDR1 SGHRS, CDR2 YFSETQ. CDR3 in amino acids: CASSAPGVHYGYTF. The DNA for the CDR3 is TGCGCCAGCAGCGCTCCAGGGGTCCACTATGGCTACACCTTC.

As to this clone: This same CDR3 is encoded by further DNA sequences in the sample. This sequence joins TRBV7-9 and TRBJ1-2; D gene ambiguous. Trimming shortened V by 1 base and J by 8 bases, and 11 bases separated the two germline ends. Per germline, CDR1 SEHNR and CDR2 FQNEAQ (reference sequence). There are 13 residues in the CDR3. The CDR3 region has the DNA TGTGCCAGCAGCTTAGGAGAACTTCGGGGCTACACCTTC. Protein: CASSLGELRGYTF.

The chain employs TRBV30 and TRBJ1-5, with a weak D call TRBD1 (5 bases). The V and J ends lost 1 base and 4 bases respectively, with 8 bases between them. This CDR3 spans 13 amino acids. CDR1 GTSNPN and CDR2 SVGIG come from the germline V gene (reference sequence). CDR3 DNA sequence: TGTGCCTGGAGTGATGCAGGGAATCAGCCCCAGCATTTT. Amino acid sequence: CAWSDAGNQPQHF.